This entry concerns a single T cell receptor (beta chain). As yet, its antigen is unknown. Germline CDR1 reads SGHTA; CDR2 reads FQGNSA. The length of the CDR3 is 16 residues. Trimming cost V 1 base and J 0 bases, with 13 bases left between them. Some clones are missing from TCRdb's copy, which holds only in-frame ones; the method was immunoSEQ multiplex PCR. The data show 40,000 to 60,000 clones, 80% to 90% seen once. This sample was taken from a study of OX40 agonist ivuxolimab in advanced cancers. Study results and caveats: Average numbers of expanded clones were greater in CD8+ T cells than in CD4+.

The chain carries TRBV7-2 and TRBJ2-7; D not resolved. The source material was CD4+ or CD8+ T cells sorted from blood, sampled in a trial of the OX40 agonist ivuxolimab. This sequence originates from an adult with an advanced solid tumor such as melanoma, head and neck, liver or kidney cancer. The CDR3 sequence is CASSLEPGSSSYEQYF. The CDR3, as DNA: TGTGCCAGCAGCTTAGAGCCAGGTAGTAGCTCCTACGAGCAGTACTTC.